This entry features one TCR beta chain sequence. Its specificity is not known. This likely comes from a read error, as the CDR3 has no conserved phenylalanine or tryptophan at its end. No DNA is shown, since the ends of the CDR3 on it are uncertain; the CDR3 is the one TCRdb lists. These data originate in a study of T cells in Graves' hyperthyroidism and ophthalmopathy. Template material for amplifying TCR beta CDR3 regions consisted of RNA transcripts. The TCR CDR3 first-round RT-PCR relied on the HTBI primer set. TCRdb re-analysed the multiplex PCR reads in MiXCR, keeping a single row per CDR3 protein. The sample includes just under 750,000 distinct CDR3 sequences, approximately 40% of them seen just once. With termini counted, the CDR3 has 14 amino acids. CDR1 is LNHDA and CDR2 is SQIVND in the germline V gene (reference sequence). The study's findings and limits: The blood repertoire included most of the expanded thyroid clonotypes above 0.001.

Participants, patients aged 18 to 65, had newly diagnosed hyperthyroidism with a duration under 2 months. Sequences were obtained from blood. This chain connects TRBV19 to TRBJ1-1. The clonotype originates from a woman aged 40 to 55 with Graves' hyperthyroidism. CDR3: CASSMQGRGTEALL.